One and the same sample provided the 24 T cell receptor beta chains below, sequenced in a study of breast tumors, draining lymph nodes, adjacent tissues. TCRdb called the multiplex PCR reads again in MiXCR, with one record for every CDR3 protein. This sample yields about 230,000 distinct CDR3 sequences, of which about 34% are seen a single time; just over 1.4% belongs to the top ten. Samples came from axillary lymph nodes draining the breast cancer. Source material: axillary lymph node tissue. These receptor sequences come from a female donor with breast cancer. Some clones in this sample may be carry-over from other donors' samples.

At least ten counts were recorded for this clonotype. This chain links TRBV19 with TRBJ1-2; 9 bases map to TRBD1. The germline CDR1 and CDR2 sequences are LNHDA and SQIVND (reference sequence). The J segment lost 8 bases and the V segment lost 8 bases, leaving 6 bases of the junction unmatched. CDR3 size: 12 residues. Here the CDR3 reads CASYRGQSGYTF. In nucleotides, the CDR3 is TGTGCCAGTTACAGGGGGCAATCAGGCTACACCTTC. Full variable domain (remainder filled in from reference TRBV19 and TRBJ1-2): DGGITQSPKYLFRKEGQNVTLSCEQNLNHDAMYWYRQDPGQGLRLIYYSQIVNDFQKGDIAEGYSVSREKKESFPLTVTSAQKNPTAFYLCASYRGQSGYTFGSGTRLTVV.

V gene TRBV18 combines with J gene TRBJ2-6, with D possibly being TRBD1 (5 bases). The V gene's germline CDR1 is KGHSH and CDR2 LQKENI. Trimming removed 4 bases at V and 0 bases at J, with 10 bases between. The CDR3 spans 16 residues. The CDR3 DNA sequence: TGTGCCAGCTCACAAAAAACAGGCTCTGGGGCCAACGTCCTGACTTTC. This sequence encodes CASSQKTGSGANVLTF.

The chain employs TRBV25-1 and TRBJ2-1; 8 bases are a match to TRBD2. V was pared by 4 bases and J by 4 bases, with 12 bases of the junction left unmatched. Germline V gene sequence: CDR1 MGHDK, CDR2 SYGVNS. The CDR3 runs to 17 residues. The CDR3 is CASSGVPGLGLYNEQFF. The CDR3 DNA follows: TGTGCCAGCAGTGGAGTACCGGGACTAGGTCTGTACAATGAGCAGTTCTTC.

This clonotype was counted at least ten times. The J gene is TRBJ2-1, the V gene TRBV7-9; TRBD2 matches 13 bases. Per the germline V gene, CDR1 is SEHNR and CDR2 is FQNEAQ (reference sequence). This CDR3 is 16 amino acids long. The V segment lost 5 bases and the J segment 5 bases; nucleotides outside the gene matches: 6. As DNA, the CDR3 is TGTGCCAGCAGCCGCCTACTAGCGGGAGGGCACAATGAGCAGTTCTTC. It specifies CASSRLLAGGHNEQFF.

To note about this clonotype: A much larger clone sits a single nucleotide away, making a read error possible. The CDR3 DNA reads as TGTGCCAGCAGCCGTGGGGGACAGGCGGCCATTCAGTACTTC. It codes for CASSRGGQAAIQYF. The genes are TRBV11-3 and TRBJ2-4; TRBD1 matches 8 bases. The CDR3 consists of 14 residues. The V segment lost 5 bases and the J segment 9 bases; nucleotides outside the gene matches: 9. From germline, CDR1 is SGHNT and CDR2 YENEEA.

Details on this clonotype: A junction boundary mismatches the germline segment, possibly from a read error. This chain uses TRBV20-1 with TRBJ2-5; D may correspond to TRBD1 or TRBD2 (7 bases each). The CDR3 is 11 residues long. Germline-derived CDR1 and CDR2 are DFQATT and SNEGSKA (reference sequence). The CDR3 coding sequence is TGCAGTGCTCCAGGGGGGGGAACCCAGTCCTTC. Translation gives CSAPGGGTQSF.

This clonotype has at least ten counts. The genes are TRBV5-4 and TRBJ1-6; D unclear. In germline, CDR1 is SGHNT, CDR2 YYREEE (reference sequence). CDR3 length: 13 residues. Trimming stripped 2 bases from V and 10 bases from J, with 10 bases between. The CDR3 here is CASSLGTASPLHF. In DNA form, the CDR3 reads TGTGCCAGCAGCTTAGGCACGGCCTCACCCCTCCACTTT.

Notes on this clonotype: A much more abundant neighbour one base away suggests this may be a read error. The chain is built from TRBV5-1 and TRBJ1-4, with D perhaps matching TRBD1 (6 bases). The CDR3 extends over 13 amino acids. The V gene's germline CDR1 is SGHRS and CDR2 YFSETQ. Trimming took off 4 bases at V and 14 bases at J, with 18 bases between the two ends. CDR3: CASSSGQLGNLFF. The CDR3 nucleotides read TGCGCCAGCAGCAGTGGACAGCTGGGAAACCTGTTTTTT.

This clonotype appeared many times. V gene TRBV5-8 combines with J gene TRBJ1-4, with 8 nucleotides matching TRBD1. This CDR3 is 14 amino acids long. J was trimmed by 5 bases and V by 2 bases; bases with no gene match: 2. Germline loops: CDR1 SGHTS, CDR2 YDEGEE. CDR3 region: CASSFGTGNEKLFF. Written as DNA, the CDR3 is TGTGCCAGCAGCTTTGGGACAGGAAATGAAAAACTGTTTTTT.

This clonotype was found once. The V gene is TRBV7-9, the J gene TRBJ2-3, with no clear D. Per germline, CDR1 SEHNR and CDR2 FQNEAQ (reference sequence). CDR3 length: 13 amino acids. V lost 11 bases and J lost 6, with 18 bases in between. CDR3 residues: CALRPNTGDTQYF. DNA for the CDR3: TGTGCCCTACGACCGAACACCGGGGATACGCAGTATTTT. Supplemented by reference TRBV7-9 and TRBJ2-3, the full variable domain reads DTGVSQNPRHKITKRGQNVTFRCDPISEHNRLYWYRQTLGQGPEFLTYFQNEAQLEKSRLLSDRFSAERPKGSFSTLEIQRTEQGDSAMYLCALRPNTGDTQYFGPGTRLTVL.

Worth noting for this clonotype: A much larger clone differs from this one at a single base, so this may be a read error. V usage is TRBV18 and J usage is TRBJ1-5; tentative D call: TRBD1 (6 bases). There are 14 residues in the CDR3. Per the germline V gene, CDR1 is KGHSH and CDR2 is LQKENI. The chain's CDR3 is CASPPAGVDQPQHF. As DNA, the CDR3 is TGTGCCAGCCCACCAGCAGGGGTCGATCAGCCCCAGCATTTT.

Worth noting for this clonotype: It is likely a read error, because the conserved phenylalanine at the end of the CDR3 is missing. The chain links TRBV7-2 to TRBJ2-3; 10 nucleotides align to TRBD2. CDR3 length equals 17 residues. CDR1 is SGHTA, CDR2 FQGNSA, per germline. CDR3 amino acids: CASSLETSGFHTDTQYP. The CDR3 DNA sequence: TGCGCCAGCAGCTTGGAGACTAGCGGGTTTCACACAGATACGCAGTATCCT.

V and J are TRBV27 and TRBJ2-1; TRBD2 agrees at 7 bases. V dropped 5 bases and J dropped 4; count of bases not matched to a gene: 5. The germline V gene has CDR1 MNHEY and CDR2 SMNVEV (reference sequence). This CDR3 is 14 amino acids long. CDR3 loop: CASSPLRGYNEQFF. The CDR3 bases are TGTGCCAGCAGTCCCCTGCGGGGGTACAATGAGCAGTTCTTC.

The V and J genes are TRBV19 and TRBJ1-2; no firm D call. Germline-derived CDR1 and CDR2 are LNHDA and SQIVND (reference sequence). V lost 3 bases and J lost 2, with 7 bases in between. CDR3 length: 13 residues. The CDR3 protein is CASSMGGNYGYTF. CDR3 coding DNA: TGTGCCAGTAGTATGGGAGGGAACTATGGCTACACCTTC.

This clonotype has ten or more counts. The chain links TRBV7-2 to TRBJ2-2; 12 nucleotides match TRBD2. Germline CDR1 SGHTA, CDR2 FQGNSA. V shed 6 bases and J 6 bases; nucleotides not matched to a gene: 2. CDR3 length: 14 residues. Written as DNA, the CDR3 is TGTGCCAGCAGGACTAGCGGGAGCGCCGGGGAGCTGTTTTTT. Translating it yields CASRTSGSAGELFF.

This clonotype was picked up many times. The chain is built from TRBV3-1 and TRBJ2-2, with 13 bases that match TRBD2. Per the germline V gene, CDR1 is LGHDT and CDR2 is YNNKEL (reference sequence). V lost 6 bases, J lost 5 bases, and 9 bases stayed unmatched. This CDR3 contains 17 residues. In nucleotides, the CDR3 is TGTGCCAGCAGAAGGACTAGCGGGAGTGTGGGGACCGGGGAGCTGTTTTTT. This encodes CASRRTSGSVGTGELFF.

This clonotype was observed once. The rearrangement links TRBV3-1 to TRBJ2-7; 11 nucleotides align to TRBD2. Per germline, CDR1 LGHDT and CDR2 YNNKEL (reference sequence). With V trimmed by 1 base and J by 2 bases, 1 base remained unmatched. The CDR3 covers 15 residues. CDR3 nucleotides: TGTGCCAGCAGCCAAGGGGGACTAGCGGCCTACGAGCAGTACTTC. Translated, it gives CASSQGGLAAYEQYF.

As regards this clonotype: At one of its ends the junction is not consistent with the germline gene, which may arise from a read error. The CDR3 DNA sequence: TGTGCCACCAGTTCAGCGGGAGGGGGGGGAGACCAGGACTTC. Protein product: CATSSAGGGGDQDF. The chain has TRBV24-1 and TRBJ2-5; 10 bases map to TRBD2. Germline assignment: CDR1 KGHDR and CDR2 SFDVKD. The CDR3 length is 14 residues.

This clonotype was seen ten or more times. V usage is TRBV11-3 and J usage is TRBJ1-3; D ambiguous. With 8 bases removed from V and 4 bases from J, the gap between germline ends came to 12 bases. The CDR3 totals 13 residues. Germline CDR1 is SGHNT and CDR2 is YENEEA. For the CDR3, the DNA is TGTGCCAGCGAGGGTCTCAGGGGAAACACCATATATTTT. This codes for CASEGLRGNTIYF. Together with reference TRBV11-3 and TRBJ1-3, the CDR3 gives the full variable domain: EAGVVQSPRYKIIEKKQPVAFWCNPISGHNTLYWYLQNLGQGPELLIRYENEEAVDDSQLPKDRFSAERLKGVDSTLKIQPAELGDSAVYLCASEGLRGNTIYFGEGSWLTVV.

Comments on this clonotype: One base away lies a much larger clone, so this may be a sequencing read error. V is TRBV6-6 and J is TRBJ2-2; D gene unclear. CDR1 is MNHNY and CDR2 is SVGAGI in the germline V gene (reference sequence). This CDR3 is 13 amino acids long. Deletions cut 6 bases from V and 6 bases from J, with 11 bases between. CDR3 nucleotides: TGTGCCAGCAGCTTTTCTCAGGCCGGGGAGCTGTTTTTT. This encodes CASSFSQAGELFF.

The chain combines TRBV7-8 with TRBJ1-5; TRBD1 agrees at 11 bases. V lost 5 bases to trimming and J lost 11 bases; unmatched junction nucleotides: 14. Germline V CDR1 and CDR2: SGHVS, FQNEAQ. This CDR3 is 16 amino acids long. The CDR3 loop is CASSPSRTGGRETQHF. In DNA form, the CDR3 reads TGTGCCAGCAGCCCGTCCCGGACAGGGGGCAGGGAGACCCAGCATTTT.

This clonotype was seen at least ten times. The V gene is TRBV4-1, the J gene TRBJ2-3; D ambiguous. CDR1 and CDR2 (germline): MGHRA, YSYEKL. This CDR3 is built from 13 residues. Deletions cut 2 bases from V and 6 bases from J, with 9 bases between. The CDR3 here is CASSQNSPDTQYF. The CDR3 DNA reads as TGCGCCAGCAGCCAAAATAGCCCGGATACGCAGTATTTT.

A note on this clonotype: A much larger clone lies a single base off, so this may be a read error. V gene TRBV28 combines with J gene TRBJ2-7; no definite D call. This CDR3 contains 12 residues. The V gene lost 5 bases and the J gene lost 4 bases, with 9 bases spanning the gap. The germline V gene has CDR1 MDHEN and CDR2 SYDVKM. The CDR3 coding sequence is TGTGCCAGCAGTCTTAGCTTATACGAGCAGTACTTC. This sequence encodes CASSLSLYEQYF.

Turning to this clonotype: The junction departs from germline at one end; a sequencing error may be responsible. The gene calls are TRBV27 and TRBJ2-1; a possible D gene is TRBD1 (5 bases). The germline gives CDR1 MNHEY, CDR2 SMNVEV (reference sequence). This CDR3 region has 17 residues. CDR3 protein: CASSSRLVQGWGNKQFF. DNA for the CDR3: TGTGCCAGCAGTTCCCGCCTAGTTCAGGGATGGGGCAATAAGCAGTTCTTC.